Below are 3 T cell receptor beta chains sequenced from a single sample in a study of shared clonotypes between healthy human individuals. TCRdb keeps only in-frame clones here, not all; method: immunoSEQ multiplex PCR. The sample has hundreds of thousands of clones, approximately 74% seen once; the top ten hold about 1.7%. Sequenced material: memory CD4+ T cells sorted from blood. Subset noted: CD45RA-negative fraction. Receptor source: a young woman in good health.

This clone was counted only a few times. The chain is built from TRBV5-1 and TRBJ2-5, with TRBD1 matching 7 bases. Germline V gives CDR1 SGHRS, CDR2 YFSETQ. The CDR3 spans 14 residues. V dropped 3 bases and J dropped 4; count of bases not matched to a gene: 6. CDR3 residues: CASSYSAGGETQYF. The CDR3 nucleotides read TGCGCCAGCAGCTACAGCGCAGGGGGAGAGACCCAGTACTTC.

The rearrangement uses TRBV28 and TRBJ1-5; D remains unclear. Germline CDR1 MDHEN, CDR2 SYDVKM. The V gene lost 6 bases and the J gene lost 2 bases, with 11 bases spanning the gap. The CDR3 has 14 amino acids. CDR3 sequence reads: CASSYTWGNQPQHF. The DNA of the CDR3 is TGTGCCAGCAGCTACACGTGGGGCAATCAGCCCCAGCATTTT.

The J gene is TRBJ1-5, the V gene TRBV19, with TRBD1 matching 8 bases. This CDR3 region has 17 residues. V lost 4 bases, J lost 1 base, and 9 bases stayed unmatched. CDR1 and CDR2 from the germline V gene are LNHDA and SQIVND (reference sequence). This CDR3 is CASSSSQGAISNQPQHF. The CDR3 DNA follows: TGTGCCAGTAGTAGCAGTCAGGGGGCGATAAGCAATCAGCCCCAGCATTTT.